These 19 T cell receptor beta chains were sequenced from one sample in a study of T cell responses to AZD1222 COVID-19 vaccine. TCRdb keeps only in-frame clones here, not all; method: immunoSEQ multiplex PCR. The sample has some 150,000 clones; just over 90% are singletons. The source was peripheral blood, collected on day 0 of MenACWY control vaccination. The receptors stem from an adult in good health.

The CDR3 region has the DNA TGTGCCAGCAGGGCCTCCACAGGGTTCTATGGCTACACCTTC. Amino acid sequence: CASRASTGFYGYTF. V gene TRBV5-4 combines with J gene TRBJ1-2; D may be TRBD1 (6 bases). The V end was cut by 5 bases, the J end by 4 bases, with 15 bases between. Germline assignment: CDR1 SGHNT and CDR2 YYREEE (reference sequence). CDR3 length: 14 amino acids.

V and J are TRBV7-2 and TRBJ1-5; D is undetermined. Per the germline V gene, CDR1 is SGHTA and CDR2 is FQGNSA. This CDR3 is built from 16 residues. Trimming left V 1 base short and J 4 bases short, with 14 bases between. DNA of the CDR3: TGTGCCAGCAGCTTAGAGAGGTTGCAGGTAAATCAGCCCCAGCATTTT. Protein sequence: CASSLERLQVNQPQHF.

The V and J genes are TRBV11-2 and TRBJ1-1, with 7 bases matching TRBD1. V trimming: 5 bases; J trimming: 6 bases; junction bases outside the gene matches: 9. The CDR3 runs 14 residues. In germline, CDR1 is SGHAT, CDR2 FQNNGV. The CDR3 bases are TGTGCCAGCAGCCAGAGGACAGGTAACTCTGAAGCTTTCTTT. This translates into CASSQRTGNSEAFF.

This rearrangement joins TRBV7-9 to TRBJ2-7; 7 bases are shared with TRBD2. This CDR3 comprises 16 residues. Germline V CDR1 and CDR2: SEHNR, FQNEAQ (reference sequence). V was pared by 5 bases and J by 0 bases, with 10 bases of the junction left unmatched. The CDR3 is CASSASGGPSSYEQYF. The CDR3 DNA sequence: TGTGCCAGCAGCGCCTCGGGGGGACCAAGCTCCTACGAGCAGTACTTC.

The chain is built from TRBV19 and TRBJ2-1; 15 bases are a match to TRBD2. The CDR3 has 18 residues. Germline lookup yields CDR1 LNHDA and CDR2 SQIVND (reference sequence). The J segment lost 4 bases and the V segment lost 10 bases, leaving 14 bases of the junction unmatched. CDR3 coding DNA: TGTGCCACAACCGCCGGGACTAGCGGGAGGATTTGGTACAATGAGCAGTTCTTC. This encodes CATTAGTSGRIWYNEQFF.

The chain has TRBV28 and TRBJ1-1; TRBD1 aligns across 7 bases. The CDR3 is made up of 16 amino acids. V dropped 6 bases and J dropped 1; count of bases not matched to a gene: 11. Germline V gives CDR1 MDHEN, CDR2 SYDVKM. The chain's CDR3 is CASRAGARGWNTEAFF. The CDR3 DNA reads TGTGCCAGCAGGGCAGGGGCCAGGGGGTGGAACACTGAAGCTTTCTTT.

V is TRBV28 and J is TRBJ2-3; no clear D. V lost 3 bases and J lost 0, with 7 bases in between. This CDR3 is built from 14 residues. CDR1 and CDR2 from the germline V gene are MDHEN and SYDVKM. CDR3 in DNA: TGTGCCAGCAGTTTGGGTTGGAGCACAGATACGCAGTATTTT. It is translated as CASSLGWSTDTQYF.

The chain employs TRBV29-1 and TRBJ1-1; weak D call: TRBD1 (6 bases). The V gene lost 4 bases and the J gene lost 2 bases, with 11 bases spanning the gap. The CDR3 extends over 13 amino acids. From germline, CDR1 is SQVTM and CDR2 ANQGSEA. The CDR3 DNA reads TGCAGCGTTGCGGCACAGGGTAACACTGAAGCTTTCTTT. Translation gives CSVAAQGNTEAFF.

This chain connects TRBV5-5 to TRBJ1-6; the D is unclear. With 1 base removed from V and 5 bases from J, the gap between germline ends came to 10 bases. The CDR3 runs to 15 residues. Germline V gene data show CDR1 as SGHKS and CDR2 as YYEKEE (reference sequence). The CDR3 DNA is TGTGCCAGCAGCTTGAACGGGGTCGATAATTCACCCCTCCACTTT. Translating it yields CASSLNGVDNSPLHF.

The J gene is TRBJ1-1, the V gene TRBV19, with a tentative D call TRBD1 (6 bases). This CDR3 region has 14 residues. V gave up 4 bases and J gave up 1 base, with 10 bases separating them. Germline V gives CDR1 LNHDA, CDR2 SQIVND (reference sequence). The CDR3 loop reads CASSTQGTNTEAFF. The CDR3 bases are TGTGCCAGTAGTACGCAGGGGACGAACACTGAAGCTTTCTTT. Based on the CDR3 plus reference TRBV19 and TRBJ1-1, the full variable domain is DGGITQSPKYLFRKEGQNVTLSCEQNLNHDAMYWYRQDPGQGLRLIYYSQIVNDFQKGDIAEGYSVSREKKESFPLTVTSAQKNPTAFYLCASSTQGTNTEAFFGQGTRLTVV.

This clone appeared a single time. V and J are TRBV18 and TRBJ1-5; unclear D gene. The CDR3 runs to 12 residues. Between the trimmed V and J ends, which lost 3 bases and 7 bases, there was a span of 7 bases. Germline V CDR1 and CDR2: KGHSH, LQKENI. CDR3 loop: CASSPLGQPQHF. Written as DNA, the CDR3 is TGTGCCAGCTCACCCTTGGGCCAGCCCCAGCATTTT.

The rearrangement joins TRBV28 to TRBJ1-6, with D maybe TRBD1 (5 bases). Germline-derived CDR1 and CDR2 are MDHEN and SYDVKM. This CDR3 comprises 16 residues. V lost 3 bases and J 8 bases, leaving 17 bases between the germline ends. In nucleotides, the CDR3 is TGTGCCAGCAGTTTTCCCGGGGTAGGGGTCGATTCACCCCTCCACTTT. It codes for CASSFPGVGVDSPLHF.

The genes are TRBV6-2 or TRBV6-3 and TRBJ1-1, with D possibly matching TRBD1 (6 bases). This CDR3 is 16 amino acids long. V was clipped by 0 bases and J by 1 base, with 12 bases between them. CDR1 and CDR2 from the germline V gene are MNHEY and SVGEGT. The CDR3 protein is CASSYSPGAANTEAFF. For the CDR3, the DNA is TGTGCCAGCAGTTACTCGCCAGGGGCTGCGAACACTGAAGCTTTCTTT.

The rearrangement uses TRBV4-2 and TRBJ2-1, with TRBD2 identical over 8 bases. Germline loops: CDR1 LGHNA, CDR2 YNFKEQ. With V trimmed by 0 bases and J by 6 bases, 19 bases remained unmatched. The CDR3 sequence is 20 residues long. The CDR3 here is CASSQDRGGVAGTRGNEQFF. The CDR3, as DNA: TGTGCCAGCAGCCAAGATCGAGGTGGAGTAGCGGGGACTCGGGGCAATGAGCAGTTCTTC.

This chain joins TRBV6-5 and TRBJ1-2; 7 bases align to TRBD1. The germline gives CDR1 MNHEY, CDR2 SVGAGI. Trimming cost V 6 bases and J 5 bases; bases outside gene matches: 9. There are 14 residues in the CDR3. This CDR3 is CASSQNRGQYGYTF. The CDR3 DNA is TGTGCCAGCAGCCAGAACAGGGGACAGTATGGCTACACCTTC.

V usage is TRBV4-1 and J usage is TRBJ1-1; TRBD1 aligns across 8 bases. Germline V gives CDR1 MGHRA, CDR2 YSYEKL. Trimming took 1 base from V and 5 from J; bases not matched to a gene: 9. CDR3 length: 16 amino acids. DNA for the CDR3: TGCGCCAGCAGCCAAGCCCTCGCAGGGGGCAAGACTGAAGCTTTCTTT. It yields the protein CASSQALAGGKTEAFF.

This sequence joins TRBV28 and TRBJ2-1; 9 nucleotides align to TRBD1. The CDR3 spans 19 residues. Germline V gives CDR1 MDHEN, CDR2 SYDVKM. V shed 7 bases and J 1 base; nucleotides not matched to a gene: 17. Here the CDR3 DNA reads TGTGCCAGCACCCGAGGGTTTTTCGACGGACAGGGGTCCTACAATGAGCAGTTCTTC. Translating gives CASTRGFFDGQGSYNEQFF.

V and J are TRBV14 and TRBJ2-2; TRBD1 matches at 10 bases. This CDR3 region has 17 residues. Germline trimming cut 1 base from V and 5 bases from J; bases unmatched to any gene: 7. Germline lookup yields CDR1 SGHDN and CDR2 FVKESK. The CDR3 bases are TGTGCCAGCAGCCAAGTGACAGGACAGGGGGGAACCGGGGAGCTGTTTTTT. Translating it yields CASSQVTGQGGTGELFF.

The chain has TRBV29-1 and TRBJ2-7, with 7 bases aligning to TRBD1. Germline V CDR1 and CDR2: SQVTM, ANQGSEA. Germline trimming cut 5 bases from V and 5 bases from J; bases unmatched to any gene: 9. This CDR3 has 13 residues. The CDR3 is CSVRALRGHEQYF. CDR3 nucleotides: TGCAGCGTTCGCGCTCTTAGGGGGCACGAGCAGTACTTC.